This is a list of T cell receptor beta chains from one sample in a study of Tregs in tolerant kidney transplant recipients. TCRdb keeps only in-frame clones here, not all; method: immunoSEQ multiplex PCR. This sample carries 85,000 to 95,000 clones, just over 90% of them seen once, and the ten largest clones take 4.7%. The sample comprised CD8+ T cells from blood. The source is a human donor in good health. CDR3s include the opening cysteine and the closing phenylalanine or tryptophan. Fields, in order: V gene, D gene, clone size, J gene, CDR3 length, CDR3 protein, CDR3 DNA. The D gene is left open where the match is weak. Not all rows give a size; the values are once, few, many and, for expanded clones, a class.

V: TRBV21-1; D: .; size: .; J: TRBJ2-3; length: 16; CDR3: CASSKRRKGGADTQYF; DNA: TGTGCCAGCAGCAAAAGACGAAAGGGTGGTGCAGATACGCAGTATTTT
V: TRBV4-2; D: TRBD2; size: once; J: TRBJ2-1; length: 14; CDR3: CASSDAGLAGWQFF; DNA: TGTGCCAGCAGCGATGCGGGACTAGCGGGATGGCAGTTCTTC
V: TRBV2; D: TRBD1; size: .; J: TRBJ1-1; length: 16; CDR3: CASSWTGDALNTEAFF; DNA: TGTGCCAGCAGTTGGACAGGGGACGCCTTGAACACTGAAGCTTTCTTT
V: TRBV9; D: .; size: .; J: TRBJ1-1; length: 12; CDR3: CASTGDGAEAFF; DNA: TGTGCCAGCACTGGGGATGGGGCTGAAGCTTTCTTT
V: TRBV19; D: .; size: .; J: TRBJ2-1; length: 14; CDR3: CASSITSSYNEQFF; DNA: TGTGCCAGTAGTATCACAAGCTCCTACAATGAGCAGTTCTTC
V: TRBV11-1; D: .; size: .; J: TRBJ2-2; length: 13; CDR3: CASSFLESGELFF; DNA: TGTGCCAGCAGCTTTTTAGAGTCCGGGGAGCTGTTTTTT
V: TRBV6-5; D: TRBD2; size: .; J: TRBJ2-3; length: 15; CDR3: CASSYSGGGADTQYF; DNA: TGTGCCAGCAGTTACAGCGGGGGGGGGGCAGATACGCAGTATTTT
V: TRBV6-1; D: .; size: few; J: TRBJ1-2; length: 13; CDR3: CASSEGSHYGYTF; DNA: TGTGCCAGCAGTGAAGGGTCCCACTATGGCTACACCTTC
V: TRBV2; D: TRBD2; size: .; J: TRBJ2-5; length: 15; CDR3: CASRVSGGAGETQYF; DNA: TGTGCCAGCAGGGTTAGCGGGGGGGCAGGGGAGACCCAGTACTTC
V: TRBV4-1; D: TRBD1; size: once; J: TRBJ1-2; length: 15; CDR3: CASSTGTGSNYGYTF; DNA: TGCGCCAGCAGCACCGGGACAGGGAGTAACTATGGCTACACCTTC
V: TRBV27; D: .; size: .; J: TRBJ2-7; length: 14; CDR3: CASSLRDMSDEQYF; DNA: TGTGCCAGCAGTTTGAGGGATATGAGCGACGAGCAGTACTTC
V: TRBV2; D: .; size: .; J: TRBJ2-7; length: 15; CDR3: CASSGRGTHRGEQYF; DNA: TGTGCCAGCAGTGGCAGGGGCACCCACCGGGGCGAGCAGTACTTC
V: TRBV7-9; D: .; size: .; J: TRBJ1-2; length: 14; CDR3: CASSYTGSPYGYTF; DNA: TGTGCCAGCAGCTACACAGGGAGCCCCTATGGCTACACCTTC
V: TRBV9; D: .; size: .; J: TRBJ1-2; length: 14; CDR3: CASSVGGKWDGYTF; DNA: TGTGCCAGCAGCGTAGGGGGGAAATGGGATGGCTACACCTTC
V: TRBV5-8; D: TRBD1; size: .; J: TRBJ1-1; length: 15; CDR3: CASSLDRGRKVEAFF; DNA: TGTGCCAGCAGCTTGGACAGGGGGCGAAAAGTTGAAGCTTTCTTT
V: TRBV5-4; D: .; size: .; J: TRBJ1-5; length: 15; CDR3: CASSFGQGSNQPQHF; DNA: .
V: TRBV10-3; D: .; size: .; J: TRBJ1-2; length: 13; CDR3: CAINEGGLDGYTF; DNA: TGTGCCATCAACGAAGGAGGGCTTGATGGCTACACCTTC
V: TRBV7-9; D: .; size: .; J: TRBJ1-2; length: 14; CDR3: CASSSGGLNYGYTF; DNA: TGTGCCAGCAGCTCTGGGGGGCTTAACTATGGCTACACCTTC
V: TRBV27; D: TRBD1; size: .; J: TRBJ2-3; length: 16; CDR3: CASSRGTGGYTDTQYF; DNA: TGTGCCAGCAGTCGAGGGACAGGGGGCTACACAGATACGCAGTATTTT
V: TRBV27; D: .; size: .; J: TRBJ2-7; length: 14; CDR3: CASRLGHSSYEQYF; DNA: TGTGCCAGCAGACTGGGACACAGCTCCTACGAGCAGTACTTC
V: TRBV27; D: TRBD2; size: .; J: TRBJ2-3; length: 15; CDR3: CASSSSGRSSDTQYF; DNA: TGTGCCAGCAGTTCTAGCGGGAGGAGTTCAGATACGCAGTATTTT
V: TRBV7-9; D: .; size: .; J: TRBJ2-5; length: 14; CDR3: CASSFYHLQETQYF; DNA: TGTGCCAGCAGCTTCTATCACCTTCAAGAGACCCAGTACTTC
V: TRBV9; D: .; size: .; J: TRBJ1-3; length: 13; CDR3: CASSEWSGNTIYF; DNA: TGTGCCAGCAGCGAATGGTCTGGAAACACCATATATTTT